This TCR beta chain was recorded in a study of identical twins. Study observations and caveats: Insertion counts were lower in abundant cord blood beta clonotypes, a trend that memory repertoires did not show.

This clonotype was seen many times. Antigen unknown. In TCRdb, the 5' RACE reads were re-called with MiXCR into one record per CDR3 protein. The repertoire holds approximately 220,000 distinct CDR3 sequences, approximately 7.9% seen once, with approximately 5.4% in the top ten. This same sample was also part of a study on yellow fever vaccine responses in identical twins. Turning to that study: Reportedly, twins' vaccine T cell responses looked partly convergent and partly personalized.

Material: CD8+ T cells sorted from blood. The origin of this receptor is a woman aged 18-30 years in good health.

The CDR3 DNA is TGCGCCAGCAGCTTGGTCGGACAGGGGGCTGGTGAGCAGTACGTC. Translating gives CASSLVGQGAGEQYV. The chain carries TRBV5-1 and TRBJ2-7, with 11 positions matching TRBD1. Trimming removed 0 bases from V and 7 bases from J; junction bases left unmatched: 6. CDR1 SGHRS and CDR2 YFSETQ come from the germline V gene. The CDR3 runs to 15 residues.